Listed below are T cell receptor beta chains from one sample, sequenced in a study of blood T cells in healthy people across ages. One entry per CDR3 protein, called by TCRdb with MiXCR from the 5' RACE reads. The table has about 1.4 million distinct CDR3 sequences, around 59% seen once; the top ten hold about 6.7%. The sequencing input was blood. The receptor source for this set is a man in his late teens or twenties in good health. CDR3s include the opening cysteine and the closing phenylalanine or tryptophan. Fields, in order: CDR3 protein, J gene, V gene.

CASTEVGTPTEAFF	TRBJ1-1	TRBV6-2/TRBV6-3
CSAPTIGLLNEQFF	TRBJ2-1	TRBV20-1
CASSLVGLGSTDTQYF	TRBJ2-3	TRBV12-3/TRBV12-4
CASSLAGIGTGGWYNEQFF	TRBJ2-1	TRBV7-6
CASSQAPWRSLYNEQFF	TRBJ2-1	TRBV4-1
CASKATGNSYEQYF	TRBJ2-7	TRBV2
CASSYGGTVTDTQYF	TRBJ2-3	TRBV6-6
CASSLQGVSDTDTQYF	TRBJ2-3	TRBV6-5
CASSQGRRSSYNSPLHF	TRBJ1-6	TRBV4-1
CASSSSSGQRTDTQYF	TRBJ2-3	TRBV7-9
CASSLEAGELDTQYF	TRBJ2-3	TRBV5-4
CASSLFQGTQYF	TRBJ2-5	TRBV7-2
CASKGGTGDSNTQYF	TRBJ2-3	TRBV12-5
CANSPTRDSDLEQYF	TRBJ2-7	TRBV27
CASSIKHWTSGGDTDTQYF	TRBJ2-3	TRBV27
CASSQVSGQGDGYTF	TRBJ1-2	TRBV4-2
CASSPGLAGVNTQYF	TRBJ2-3	TRBV4-2
CASSPPGETQFF	TRBJ2-1	TRBV4-2
CASSPTGLSYEQYF	TRBJ2-7	TRBV6-2/TRBV6-3
CSVGGTDRVRLSEQYF	TRBJ2-7	TRBV29-1